Included here is one T cell receptor beta chain sequence, with context. The antigen remains unidentified. This entry is derived from a study of T-cell memory formation after mild COVID-19. Study details: TCR clusters mostly belonged to single donors.

The CDR3 is 14 amino acids. Trimming stripped 2 bases from V and 1 base from J, with 5 bases between. Germline V gene sequence: CDR1 SEHNR, CDR2 FQNEAQ (reference sequence). TCRdb ran MiXCR on the 5' RACE reads and lists one entry per CDR3 protein. There are a few hundred thousand distinct CDR3 sequences in the sample; around 20% occur only once, and 21% lies in the top ten. Study results and caveats: Mostly located in CM and EM were contracting CD4+ clones, with contracting CD8+ clones located in EMRA.

This receptor was identified in a man in his late teens or twenties who had mild COVID-19 (a few samples of this study predate the infection). Cell type and time point are not known. The sample consisted of PBMCs or a T cell subset sorted from them (not recorded which). The chain links TRBV7-9 to TRBJ2-2; D call uncertain. The CDR3 bases are TGTGCCAGCAGCTTATCAGAGAACACCGGGGAGCTGTTTTTT. Translated: CASSLSENTGELFF. Supplemented by reference TRBV7-9 and TRBJ2-2, the full variable domain reads DTGVSQNPRHKITKRGQNVTFRCDPISEHNRLYWYRQTLGQGPEFLTYFQNEAQLEKSRLLSDRFSAERPKGSFSTLEIQRTEQGDSAMYLCASSLSENTGELFFGEGSRLTVL.